These 29 T cell receptor beta chains share one sample of origin, sequenced in a study of cytomegalovirus exposure and HLA in healthy donors. Researchers ran the PCR with 60 Vbeta and 13 Jbeta primers. Data came from immunoSEQ multiplex PCR; TCRdb stores just in-frame clones and leaves some out. The sample lists some 190,000 clones, roughly 82% occurring once. Material: PBMCs. The receptors stem from a man aged 35 to 55 in good health and CMV-seronegative.

The V call is TRBV27, the J call TRBJ1-4, with D possibly being TRBD1 (5 bases). Germline CDR1 MNHEY, CDR2 SMNVEV (reference sequence). CDR3 size: 16 residues. Trimming removed 3 bases at V and 5 bases at J, with 16 bases between. CDR3 sequence reads: CASSFFTQGVNEKLFF. DNA for the CDR3: TGTGCCAGCAGTTTTTTCACTCAAGGGGTGAATGAAAAACTGTTTTTT.

The V gene is TRBV7-2, the J gene TRBJ1-2, with D perhaps TRBD1 (6 bases). The CDR3 is 15 residues long. The germline V gene encodes CDR1 SGHTA and CDR2 FQGNSA. V dropped 5 bases and J dropped 4 bases, with 17 bases sitting between them. CDR3 coding DNA: TGTGCCAGCAGCGGGGCCCGGGGGGCTGGCTATGGCTACACCTTC. As protein: CASSGARGAGYGYTF.

The chain uses TRBV6-6 and TRBJ2-7; 11 bases fit TRBD1. V dropped 2 bases and J dropped 4; count of bases not matched to a gene: 7. CDR1 and CDR2 (germline): MNHNY, SVGAGI (reference sequence). The CDR3 totals 16 residues. CDR3 in amino acids: CASSYTSGTGGYEQYF. CDR3 DNA sequence: TGTGCCAGCAGTTACACTTCCGGGACAGGGGGGTACGAGCAGTACTTC.

CDR3 sequence: CASSPGGSGANVLTF. The CDR3 DNA sequence: TGTGCCAGCAGTCCCGGGGGGTCTGGGGCCAACGTCCTGACTTTC. The gene calls are TRBV28 and TRBJ2-6; 7 bases are shared with TRBD2. The CDR3 totals 15 residues. Per the germline V gene, CDR1 is MDHEN and CDR2 is SYDVKM. J was trimmed by 1 base and V by 5 bases; bases with no gene match: 2.

The rearrangement uses TRBV10-3 and TRBJ2-7; TRBD1 might be the D (8 bases). V was pared by 3 bases and J by 1 base, with 16 bases between. Germline V gene sequence: CDR1 ENHRY, CDR2 SYGVKD. This CDR3 is built from 16 residues. The CDR3 reads CAISDQGARGSYEQYF. In DNA, the CDR3 is TGTGCCATCAGTGACCAGGGGGCGCGGGGGTCCTACGAGCAGTACTTC.

A note on this clone: This same CDR3 is encoded by further DNA sequences in the sample. V usage is TRBV7-3 and J usage is TRBJ2-1; perhaps TRBD2 as D (5 bases). Deletions cut 3 bases from V and 9 bases from J, with 9 bases between. The CDR3 loop spans 12 amino acids. Germline V gene lookup returns CDR1 SGHTA and CDR2 FQGTGA. The CDR3 DNA is TGTGCCAGCAGCTTGAGGAGCGGTGAGCAGTTCTTC. Translating gives CASSLRSGEQFF. Full variable domain (remainder filled in from reference TRBV7-3 and TRBJ2-1): GAGVSQTPSNKVTEKGKYVELRCDPISGHTALYWYRQSLGQGPEFLIYFQGTGAADDSGLPNDRFFAVRPEGSVSTLKIQRTERGDSAVYLCASSLRSGEQFFGPGTRLTVL.

The CDR3 region is CASSPRHPGTQPQHF. The CDR3 DNA sequence: TGTGCCAGCAGCCCCAGACATCCGGGAACTCAGCCCCAGCATTTT. The chain uses TRBV28 and TRBJ1-5; D uncertain. In germline, CDR1 is MDHEN, CDR2 SYDVKM. The CDR3 has 15 residues. V lost 6 bases and J 6 bases, leaving 18 bases between the germline ends.

The chain carries TRBV7-2 and TRBJ2-5; D unclear. Germline V CDR1 and CDR2: SGHTA, FQGNSA. The CDR3 is made up of 14 amino acids. Trimming took 2 bases from V and 1 from J, leaving 8 bases between them. In DNA form, the CDR3 reads TGTGCCAGCAGCTTATATGGCCCCCAAGAGACCCAGTACTTC. Residues: CASSLYGPQETQYF.

This chain joins TRBV4-3 and TRBJ1-2, with TRBD1 identical over 8 bases. Germline assignment: CDR1 LGHNA and CDR2 YSLEER. The CDR3 contains 15 residues. Trimming took 4 bases from V and 4 from J; bases not matched to a gene: 8. CDR3 sequence reads: CASSPYGQGSYGYTF. The CDR3 DNA is TGCGCCAGCAGCCCATACGGACAGGGTAGCTATGGCTACACCTTC.

The DNA for the CDR3 is TGTGCCAGCAGTGAATTGCAGGGGGGCCGAGACACTGAAGCTTTCTTT. Protein product: CASSELQGGRDTEAFF. This chain connects TRBV2 to TRBJ1-1, with 7 bases identical to TRBD1. CDR3 length: 16 residues. Germline assignment: CDR1 SNHLY and CDR2 FYNNEI. The ends lost 2 bases at V and 3 bases at J; junction bases unmatched: 9.

This clone was counted a single time. The V gene is TRBV7-9, the J gene TRBJ2-7, with a weak D call TRBD1 (6 bases). Germline assignment: CDR1 SEHNR and CDR2 FQNEAQ (reference sequence). Trimming took 3 bases from V and 7 from J, leaving 13 bases between them. The CDR3 covers 13 residues. CDR3 sequence: CASSFSPGEEQYF. CDR3 in DNA: TGTGCCAGCAGCTTCTCACCAGGGGAAGAGCAGTACTTC.

The chain has TRBV27 and TRBJ1-6; tentative D call: TRBD1 (6 bases). The CDR3 extends over 14 amino acids. V was trimmed by 6 bases and J by 7 bases, leaving 13 bases between them. Germline CDR1 MNHEY, CDR2 SMNVEV (reference sequence). The CDR3 here is CASRRTESNSPLHF. The CDR3 nucleotides read TGTGCCAGCAGACGGACAGAGAGCAATTCACCCCTCCACTTT.

The chain carries TRBV4-3 and TRBJ1-1; TRBD1 agrees at 7 bases. After removal of 0 bases from V and 3 bases from J, the junction contained 7 bases not matched to a gene. The CDR3 contains 16 residues. The V gene's germline CDR1 is LGHNA and CDR2 YSLEER. The DNA for the CDR3 is TGCGCCAGCAGCCAAGAAGGGGTAGGGGGCCACACTGAAGCTTTCTTT. It is translated as CASSQEGVGGHTEAFF.

CDR3 in amino acids: CASSLGWGDSPLHF. The CDR3 DNA reads TGTGCCAGCAGCTTAGGTTGGGGAGATTCACCCCTCCACTTT. The chain uses TRBV7-8 and TRBJ1-6; D ambiguous. The length of the CDR3 is 14 residues. V lost 1 base and J 8 bases, leaving 9 bases between the germline ends. CDR1 SGHVS and CDR2 FQNEAQ come from the germline V gene.

This sequence joins TRBV7-2 and TRBJ1-6; tentative D call: TRBD1 (6 bases). Trimming cost V 5 bases and J 7 bases, with 12 bases left between them. Germline loops: CDR1 SGHTA, CDR2 FQGNSA. This CDR3 spans 14 amino acids. The CDR3 nucleotides are TGTGCCAGCAGCCTCCAGGGGTTAAATTCACCCCTCCACTTT. Its protein is CASSLQGLNSPLHF.

The gene calls are TRBV7-8 and TRBJ2-3; 8 nucleotides line up with TRBD2. The CDR3 contains 18 residues. The germline V gene has CDR1 SGHVS and CDR2 FQNEAQ. With V trimmed by 1 base and J by 0 bases, 9 bases remained unmatched. CDR3 sequence (DNA): TGTGCCAGCAGCTTAGTTATGAGCGGGGGAGCTAGCACAGATACGCAGTATTTT. This codes for CASSLVMSGGASTDTQYF.

In its sample, this clone was seen a few times. The genes are TRBV29-1 and TRBJ2-3, with D perhaps TRBD1 (5 bases). Germline CDR1 reads SQVTM; CDR2 reads ANQGSEA. V lost 2 bases and J lost 4, with 13 bases in between. The CDR3 is 14 residues long. CDR3 sequence (DNA): TGCAGCGTTGAAAGAAGGGGATGGCCAGATACGCAGTATTTT. Protein product: CSVERRGWPDTQYF.

This sequence joins TRBV6-5 and TRBJ1-1; TRBD1 is a possible D gene (6 bases). The germline V gene has CDR1 MNHEY and CDR2 SVGAGI. This CDR3 region has 13 residues. Trimming stripped 5 bases from V and 2 bases from J, with 9 bases between. CDR3 bases: TGTGCCAGCAGTCGACAGGCCAACACTGAAGCTTTCTTT. It yields the protein CASSRQANTEAFF.

The gene calls are TRBV6-4 and TRBJ2-1, with 8 bases aligning to TRBD2. The CDR3 runs 14 residues. Germline V gene lookup returns CDR1 MRHNA and CDR2 SNTAGT. After removal of 0 bases from V and 7 bases from J, the junction contained 2 bases not matched to a gene. The DNA of the CDR3 is TGTGCCAGCAGTGACTCTAGCGGGAAAAATGAGCAGTTCTTC. Its protein product is CASSDSSGKNEQFF.

This rearrangement joins TRBV21-1 to TRBJ1-1; the table's D call of TRBD1 was not tested on the DNA. TRBV21-1 is assigned pseudogene status. The CDR3 length is 17 residues. The CDR3 reads CASTKPGTGGRNTEAFF. CDR3 bases: TGTGCCAGCACTAAACCCGGGACAGGGGGCAGGAACACTGAAGCTTTCTTT.

This clone came up a few times. The CDR3 DNA follows: TGTGCCTGGAGTGGAAGACAGGGGCACCCCCCAACTAACTATGGCTACACCTTC. Its protein product is CAWSGRQGHPPTNYGYTF. The gene calls are TRBV30 and TRBJ1-2, with TRBD1 matching 8 bases. This CDR3 spans 18 amino acids. Germline V gives CDR1 GTSNPN, CDR2 SVGIG (reference sequence). Unmatched junction bases numbered 13, after V lost 1 base and J lost 0 bases.

Only a few counts were recorded for this clone. V is TRBV19 and J is TRBJ2-2; the match to TRBD2 covers 7 bases. CDR3 length: 14 amino acids. V was pared by 9 bases and J by 2 bases, with 6 bases of the junction left unmatched. Germline CDR1 LNHDA, CDR2 SQIVND (reference sequence). CDR3 sequence reads: CASVPGLNTGELFF. The CDR3, as DNA: TGTGCCAGCGTCCCGGGACTAAACACCGGGGAGCTGTTTTTT.

The rearrangement links TRBV7-2 to TRBJ2-5, with 7 bases matching TRBD2. The V segment lost 1 base and the J segment 9 bases; nucleotides outside the gene matches: 11. The CDR3 is 15 residues long. Germline CDR1 SGHTA, CDR2 FQGNSA. The CDR3 nucleotides are TGTGCCAGCAGCTTAGGGACTAGGGGCAGGTTGGCCCAGTACTTC. Encoded protein: CASSLGTRGRLAQYF.

The J gene is TRBJ2-3, the V gene TRBV4-3; 10 nucleotides agree with TRBD2. J lost 6 bases, V lost 2 bases, and 2 bases had no gene match. Germline lookup yields CDR1 LGHNA and CDR2 YSLEER. The CDR3 is 14 amino acids. The CDR3, as DNA: TGCGCCAGCAGCCAAAGCGGGGGGGCCGATACGCAGTATTTT. It yields the protein CASSQSGGADTQYF.

V and J are TRBV11-2 and TRBJ2-2; D is unresolved. Trimming took 2 bases from V and 4 from J, leaving 8 bases between them. Germline CDR1 SGHAT, CDR2 FQNNGV. The CDR3 has 14 amino acids. The CDR3 loop is CASSLRTVTGELFF. In nucleotides, the CDR3 is TGTGCCAGCAGCTTACGTACAGTCACCGGGGAGCTGTTTTTT. The variable domain in full, with the rest retrieved from reference TRBV11-2 and TRBJ2-2, is EAGVAQSPRYKIIEKRQSVAFWCNPISGHATLYWYQQILGQGPKLLIQFQNNGVVDDSQLPKDRFSAERLKGVDSTLKIQPAKLEDSAVYLCASSLRTVTGELFFGEGSRLTVL.

The chain uses TRBV28 and TRBJ2-1; 7 nucleotides agree with TRBD2. CDR3 length: 15 residues. Germline CDR1 is MDHEN and CDR2 is SYDVKM. V lost 10 bases to trimming and J lost 5 bases; unmatched junction nucleotides: 14. The CDR3 nucleotides read TGTGCCACCCTGGGACCTAGCGGCATTGACAATGAGCAGTTCTTC. The encoded protein is CATLGPSGIDNEQFF.

The V call is TRBV2, the J call TRBJ1-1; D is unresolved. The germline V gene encodes CDR1 SNHLY and CDR2 FYNNEI. The CDR3 has 13 amino acids. The V gene lost 7 bases and the J gene lost 2 bases, with 11 bases spanning the gap. The CDR3 DNA follows: TGTGCCAGCAAATGGGAGTCTAACACTGAAGCTTTCTTT. Its protein is CASKWESNTEAFF.

This clone was seen only once. The rearrangement uses TRBV7-2 and TRBJ2-7, with TRBD2 identical over 8 bases. The junction had 16 bases not matched to a gene; V was cut back by 5 bases and J by 1 base. Germline-derived CDR1 and CDR2 are SGHTA and FQGNSA. The CDR3 length is 18 residues. The CDR3 region has the DNA TGTGCCAGCAGCCCCCGTGGGGATAGCGGGATCATTTCCTACGAGCAGTACTTC. This sequence encodes CASSPRGDSGIISYEQYF.

V is TRBV4-1 and J is TRBJ2-3; 7 nucleotides align to TRBD2. CDR1 MGHRA and CDR2 YSYEKL come from the germline V gene. The ends lost 0 bases at V and 3 bases at J; junction bases unmatched: 6. The CDR3 consists of 16 residues. The CDR3 bases are TGCGCCAGCAGCCAAGATAGGACTAGAGGAACAGATACGCAGTATTTT. It encodes CASSQDRTRGTDTQYF.